The TCR beta chain described here comes from a study of T cell repertoires in cytomegalovirus infection. At the level of the study: It was the public TCR beta signatures that indicated both CMV infection and matching HLA type. Overall study findings and caveats: There were carriers of CMV plus the relevant HLA, and cumulative public TCR beta family frequency identified them. Ex vivo responses were dominated by HLA-C-restricted CMV-specific TCR beta clonotypes.

This clonotype was counted many times. The antigen is not known. TCRdb re-analysed the reads in MiXCR, keeping a single row per CDR3 protein. The data hold about 250,000 distinct CDR3 sequences, with 17% observed a single time. The CDR3 length is 14 residues. The V gene's germline CDR1 is MGHRA and CDR2 YSYEKL. With 4 bases removed from V and 5 bases from J, the gap between germline ends came to 14 bases. The specimen was CD8+ T cells from PBMCs. The chain has TRBV4-1 and TRBJ1-1, with D perhaps TRBD1 (5 bases). The clonotype comes from a human donor in good health (CMV status not recorded). Some clones in this sample may be carry-over from other donors' samples. The CDR3 loop is CASSPFAGPTEAFF. CDR3 DNA sequence: TGCGCCAGCAGCCCGTTCGCAGGGCCGACTGAAGCTTTCTTT.